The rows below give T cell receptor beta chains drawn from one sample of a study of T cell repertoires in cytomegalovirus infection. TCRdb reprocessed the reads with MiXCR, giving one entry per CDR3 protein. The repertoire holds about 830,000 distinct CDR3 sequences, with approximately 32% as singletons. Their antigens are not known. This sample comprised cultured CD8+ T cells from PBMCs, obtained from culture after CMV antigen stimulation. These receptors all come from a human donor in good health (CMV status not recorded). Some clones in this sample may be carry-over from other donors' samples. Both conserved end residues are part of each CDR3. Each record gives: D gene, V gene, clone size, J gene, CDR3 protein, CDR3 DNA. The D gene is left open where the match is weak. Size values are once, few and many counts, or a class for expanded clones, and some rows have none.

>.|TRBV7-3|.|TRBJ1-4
CASSSDGDNEKLFF
TGTGCCAGCAGTTCGGACGGGGATAATGAAAAACTGTTTTTT
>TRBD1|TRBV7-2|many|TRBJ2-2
CASSSGTGWSTGELFF
TGTGCCAGCAGCTCAGGGACAGGTTGGAGCACCGGGGAGCTGTTTTTT
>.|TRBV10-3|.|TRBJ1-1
CAISESRRQPNTEAFF
TGTGCCATCAGTGAGTCTCGGCGTCAACCGAACACTGAAGCTTTCTTT
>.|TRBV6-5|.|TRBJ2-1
CASSYSTSGFIEQFF
TGTGCCAGCAGTTACTCGACCTCAGGGTTTATTGAGCAGTTCTTC
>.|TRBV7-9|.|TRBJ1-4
CASSLGGEVEKLFF
TGTGCCAGCAGCTTAGGTGGGGAGGTGGAAAAACTGTTTTTT
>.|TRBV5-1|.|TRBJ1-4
CASSLVTTNEKLFF
TGCGCCAGCAGCTTGGTAACGACTAATGAAAAACTGTTTTTT
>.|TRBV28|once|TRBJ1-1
CASSPLLTVQWNTEAFF
TGTGCCAGCAGTCCCCTCCTCACAGTCCAGTGGAACACTGAAGCTTTCTTT
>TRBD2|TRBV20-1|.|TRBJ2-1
CSARKLGRGGFSYNEQFF
TGCAGTGCTAGAAAACTCGGGCGGGGGGGATTCTCCTACAATGAGCAGTTCTTC
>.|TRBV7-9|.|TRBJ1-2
CASRGSGDYGYTF
TGTGCCAGCAGGGGGTCTGGGGACTATGGCTACACCTTC
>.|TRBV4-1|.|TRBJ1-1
CASSQSFAGSNTEAFF
TGCGCCAGCAGCCAATCCTTTGCGGGGTCGAACACTGAAGCTTTCTTT
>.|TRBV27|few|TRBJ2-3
CASSERLVLGTDTQYF
TGTGCCAGCAGTGAACGACTAGTTCTAGGCACAGATACGCAGTATTTT
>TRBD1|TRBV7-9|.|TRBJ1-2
CASSPLGTGLNYGYTF
TGTGCCAGCAGCCCACTCGGGACAGGGCTGAACTATGGCTACACCTTC
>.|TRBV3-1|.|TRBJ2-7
CASSLRPGLLSYEQYF
TGTGCCAGCAGCCTCCGTCCGGGACTCCTTTCCTACGAGCAGTACTTC
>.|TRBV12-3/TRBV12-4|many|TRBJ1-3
CASSLSHHSGNTIYF
TGTGCCAGCAGTTTGAGTCACCACTCTGGAAACACCATATATTTT
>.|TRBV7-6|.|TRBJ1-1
CASSLATTPNEAFF
TGTGCCAGCAGCTTAGCGACCACTCCCAATGAAGCTTTCTTT
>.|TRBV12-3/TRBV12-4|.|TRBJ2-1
CASTRNEQFF
TGTGCCAGTACCAGGAATGAGCAGTTCTTC
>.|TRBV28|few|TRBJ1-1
CASSRVLNTEAFF
TGTGCCAGCAGTAGGGTGTTGAACACTGAAGCTTTCTTT
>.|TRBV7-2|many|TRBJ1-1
CASSLGPGTHTEAFF
TGTGCCAGCAGCTTAGGGCCGGGAACCCACACTGAAGCTTTCTTT
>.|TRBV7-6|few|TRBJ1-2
CASSSGRGPSYGYTF
TGTGCCAGCAGCTCAGGCAGGGGTCCCTCCTATGGCTACACCTTC
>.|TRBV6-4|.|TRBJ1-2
CASSDAAGAYGYTF
TGTGCCAGCAGTGACGCCGCAGGGGCCTATGGCTACACCTTC
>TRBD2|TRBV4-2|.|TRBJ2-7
CANSPVRDYLYEQYF
TGTGCCAACAGCCCCGTTCGGGACTACTTATACGAGCAGTACTTC
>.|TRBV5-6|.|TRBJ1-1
CASSSVDSNEAFF
TGTGCCAGCAGCTCCGTTGACAGCAATGAAGCTTTCTTT
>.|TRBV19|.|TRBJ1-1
CASSLPGAVTEAFF
TGTGCCAGTAGTCTTCCGGGGGCGGTGACCGAAGCTTTCTTT
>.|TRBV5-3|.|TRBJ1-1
CASSLERSNTEAFF
TGTGCCAGCAGCTTGGAAAGGAGCAACACTGAAGCTTTCTTT
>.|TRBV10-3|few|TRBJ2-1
CAIKGNLSYNEQFF
TGTGCCATCAAGGGGAACCTCTCCTACAATGAGCAGTTCTTC
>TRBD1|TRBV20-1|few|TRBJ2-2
CSAKRGREDTGELFF
TGCAGTGCCAAGAGGGGGCGAGAGGACACCGGGGAGCTGTTTTTT
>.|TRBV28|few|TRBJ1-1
CASRRDMNTEAFF
TGTGCCAGCAGACGGGACATGAACACTGAAGCTTTCTTT
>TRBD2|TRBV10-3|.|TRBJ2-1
CAISDPLSGAYNEQFF
TGTGCCATCAGTGATCCCCTTAGCGGGGCCTACAATGAGCAGTTCTTC
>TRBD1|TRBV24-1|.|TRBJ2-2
CATIATGDTGELFF
TGTGCCACCATAGCGACAGGGGACACCGGGGAGCTGTTTTTT
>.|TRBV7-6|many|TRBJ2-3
CASSPRSSVGATSTDTQYF
TGTGCCAGCAGCCCTAGAAGTTCCGTAGGGGCAACTAGCACAGATACGCAGTATTTT
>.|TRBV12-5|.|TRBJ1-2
CASGPGQRGTSRYGYTF
TGTGCTAGTGGTCCGGGACAAAGGGGAACTTCTCGCTATGGCTACACCTTC
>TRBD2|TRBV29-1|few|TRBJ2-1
CSVEGELAGDYNEQFF
TGCAGCGTTGAAGGGGAACTAGCGGGGGACTACAATGAGCAGTTCTTC
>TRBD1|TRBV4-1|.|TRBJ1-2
CASSSRSGGAGYTF
TGCGCCAGCAGCTCGCGCTCAGGGGGCGCGGGCTACACCTTC
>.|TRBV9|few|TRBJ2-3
CASSVAKDTQYF
TGTGCCAGCAGCGTAGCAAAAGATACGCAGTATTTT
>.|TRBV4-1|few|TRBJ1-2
CASSQDLPSTGLNYGYTF
TGCGCCAGCAGCCAAGATCTACCTTCGACAGGACTTAACTATGGCTACACCTTC
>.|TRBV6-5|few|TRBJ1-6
CASSWSGVDNSPLHF
TGTGCCAGCAGCTGGAGTGGGGTGGATAATTCACCCCTCCACTTT
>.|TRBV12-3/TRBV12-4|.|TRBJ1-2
CASSLAQVSNYGYTF
TGTGCCAGCAGTTTAGCGCAAGTCAGTAACTATGGCTACACCTTC
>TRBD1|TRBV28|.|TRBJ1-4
CASSYRDRGSEKLFF
TGTGCCAGCAGCTACCGGGACAGGGGCTCTGAAAAACTGTTTTTT
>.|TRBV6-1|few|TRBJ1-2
CASSFRGRLDGYTF
.
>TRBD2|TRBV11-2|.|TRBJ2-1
CASRLAVMSSYNEQFF
TGTGCCAGCAGACTAGCGGTGATGAGCTCCTACAATGAGCAGTTCTTC
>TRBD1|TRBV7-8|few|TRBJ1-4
CASGTGGKLFF
TGTGCCAGCGGCACAGGGGGAAAACTGTTTTTT
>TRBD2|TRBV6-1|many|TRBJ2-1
CASSARAGGRYNEQFF
TGTGCCAGCAGTGCGAGAGCGGGGGGGCGTTACAATGAGCAGTTCTTC
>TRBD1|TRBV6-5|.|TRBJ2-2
CASSYQGQGLTGELFF
TGTGCCAGCAGTTACCAGGGACAGGGTTTAACCGGGGAGCTGTTTTTT
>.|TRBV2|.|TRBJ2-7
CASSAGVSADEQYF
TGTGCCAGCAGTGCCGGGGTCTCGGCCGACGAGCAGTACTTC
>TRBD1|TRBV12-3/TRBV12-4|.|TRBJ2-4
CASSVPGDRGFGNIQYF
TGTGCCAGCAGTGTCCCCGGGGACAGGGGATTCGGAAACATTCAGTACTTC
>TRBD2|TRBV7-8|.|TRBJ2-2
CASSRTSGAPNTGELFF
TGTGCCAGCAGCCGGACTAGCGGGGCACCGAACACCGGGGAGCTGTTTTTT
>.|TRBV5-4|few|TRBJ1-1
CASSFEGTPEAFF
TGTGCCAGCAGCTTTGAGGGTACCCCTGAAGCTTTCTTT
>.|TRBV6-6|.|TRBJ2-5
CASSYSFGKKETQYF
TGTGCCAGCAGTTACTCGTTTGGGAAGAAAGAGACCCAGTACTTC
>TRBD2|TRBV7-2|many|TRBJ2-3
CASSPAGGRGGDTQYF
TGTGCCAGCAGCCCAGCGGGAGGGCGGGGTGGGGATACGCAGTATTTT
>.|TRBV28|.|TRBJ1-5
CASSTSEYSNQPQHF
TGTGCCAGCAGTACAAGTGAATATAGCAATCAGCCCCAGCATTTT
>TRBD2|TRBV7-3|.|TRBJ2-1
CASSPSGGGTLLAYNEQFF
TGTGCCAGCAGCCCTAGCGGGGGAGGAACCCTACTAGCCTACAATGAGCAGTTCTTC
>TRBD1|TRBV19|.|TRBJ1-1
CASSTRQGANTEAFF
TGTGCCAGTAGTACTAGACAGGGGGCGAACACTGAAGCTTTCTTT
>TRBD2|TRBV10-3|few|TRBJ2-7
CAINPGGAGEQYF
TGTGCCATCAATCCCGGGGGGGCCGGCGAGCAGTACTTC
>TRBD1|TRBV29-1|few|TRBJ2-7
CSVEGDSHYEQYF
TGCAGCGTTGAAGGGGACAGCCACTACGAGCAGTACTTC
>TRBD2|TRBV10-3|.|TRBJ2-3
CAISESGAGGTTDTQYF
TGTGCCATCAGTGAGTCGGGGGCGGGGGGGACGACAGATACGCAGTATTTT